This paragraph reports one T cell receptor (beta chain). Its antigen target is currently unknown. No much larger clone exists at a distance of one base, and base qualities are not known. The library was generated by the immunoSEQ multiplex PCR assay. For most patients, genomic DNA was isolated with the Qiagen DNeasy Blood and Tissue Kit and shipped frozen to Adaptive Biotechnologies for TCR sequencing. For most patients, genomic DNA was subjected to high-throughput TCR-beta CDR3 sequencing by Adaptive Biotechnologies. On the authors' methods: Adaptive's ImmunoSEQ software supplied the TCR sequencing data for approximately 18 patients, while MiXCR and VDJtools were used to process a few other patients. CD4 versus CD8 sorting errors were corrected by removing sequences found in both subsets at a frequency ratio below 5:1. Because the origin of CDR3 nucleotide sequences shared between donor and recipient could not be assigned, those sequences were removed. Alloreactive clones required at least 2-fold expansion over unstimulated cells and minimum CFSE-low frequency of 0.002% (template counts) or 0.001% (read counts). Mappable clones were those detected in sequenced pre-transplant spleen, lymph node, or MLR CFSE-low populations of the donor or recipient. Cumulative frequency of alloreactive clones was calculated as a percentage of all sequences weighted by copy number. TCRdb took this table from immuneACCESS and kept in-frame rearrangements with V and J called. Such tables lack part of the clones; where checked against another copy, unresolved V genes explain under half of the gap, and the rest is unexplained. The V and J calls and clone size are taken from that table; D and trimming were inferred from the DNA. This sample comprises about 110,000 clones, around nine tenths of them detected only once. 0.2% to 0.25% of the sample belongs to the ten largest clones.

This record comes from a study of graft-versus-host responses after intestinal transplantation (TCRdb year 2021). Looking at the study overall: Multivisceral, liver-intestinal, or isolated intestinal transplants were received by the recipients. After intestinal transplantation, graft-versus-host and host-versus-graft alloreactive T cell clones in the graft, circulation and bone marrow were tracked using bulk TCR-beta CDR3 sequencing. All recipients received anti-thymocyte globulin induction followed by maintenance tacrolimus and steroids for around three years. Donor T cell macrochimerism was defined as a peak of at least 4% donor T cells among recipient peripheral blood mononuclear cells. To identify alloreactive clones, pre-transplant mixed lymphocyte reaction products were sequenced and compared with unstimulated pre-transplant donor and recipient T cells. Of the 20 to 30 intestinal transplant recipients enrolled in the cohort, one of whom was a retransplant, a few patients without pretransplant specimens were excluded. Instead of going to the commercial service, samples from a few later patients were sequenced in-house on an Illumina MiSeq and processed with MiXCR. General conclusions and limits of the study: The relatively low number and heterogeneity of intestinal transplant patients limited the conclusions. GvH clones turned up in recipient bone marrow, with some appearing earlier in ileal mucosa or blood, a pattern consistent with an intestinal mucosal origin. In patients with donor T cell macrochimerism, the allografts had high GvH to HvG T cell clonal ratios. Early after transplant, peak levels of circulating GvH clones were found to be associated with declines in HvG clones.

Looking up the germline V gene yields CDR1 LGHNA and CDR2 YSLEER. V has 3 bases trimmed and J has 4 bases trimmed; junction bases matching no gene number 4. The CDR3 runs 14 residues from the cysteine to the phenylalanine. The read is trimmed to its CDR3 DNA, 42 bases read in frame from base 1. What this sample's time point label stands for: cells obtained before transplantation from donor or recipient. CD3+CD4+ and CD3+CD8+ populations were FACS-sorted from unstimulated pre-transplant donor and recipient cells taken from spleen or lymph nodes. The specimen comprised unstimulated CD4+ T cells sorted from spleen or lymph node cells, sampled before transplant. This TCR was sampled from a human donor who was the organ donor for an intestinal transplant. Rearrangement joined TRBV4-3 to TRBJ2-5; TRBD1 agrees with 8 junctional bases. The CDR3 protein: CASSHDRGSETQYF. The nucleotide sequence is TGCGCCAGCAGCCACGACAGGGGATCAGAGACCCAGTACTTC.